This T cell receptor beta chain originates from a study of CD8 T cells in Susac syndrome. This clonotype was recorded once. Antigen unknown. Diagnostic criteria defined recently for definite or probable disease were met by the Susac syndrome patients. Study-wide results and caveats: Regarding the TCR sequencing and HLA analysis, the study admitted that a relatively small number of individuals were involved. The CD4+ T cell repertoires in Susac syndrome did not show any clonal expansion.

The J segment lost 7 bases and the V segment lost 4 bases, leaving 7 bases of the junction unmatched. CDR1 is SGHTA, CDR2 FQGNSA, per germline. There are 16 residues in the CDR3. RNA, at about 0.45 to 1 ug, was reverse transcribed with random hexamers. Amplification of TCR beta CDR3 spanned 54 Vbeta and 13 Jbeta via immunoSEQ multiplex PCR. TCRdb analysed the immunoSEQ multiplex PCR reads with MiXCR anew, one entry per CDR3 protein. In the table there are 80,000 or so distinct CDR3 sequences, around 93% of which are singletons. The source is a human donor with Susac syndrome. V is TRBV7-2 and J is TRBJ2-4, with 13 bases aligning to TRBD2. The sequencing input was CD4+ T cells from PBMCs. Here the CDR3 reads CASSSGLAGAGNIQYF. In nucleotides, the CDR3 is TGTGCCAGCAGCTCAGGACTAGCGGGGGCCGGGAACATTCAGTACTTC. The complete variable domain, with remaining parts taken from reference TRBV7-2 and TRBJ2-4, reads GAGVSQSPSNKVTEKGKDVELRCDPISGHTALYWYRQSLGQGLEFLIYFQGNSAPDKSGLPSDRFSAERTGGSVSTLTIQRTQQEDSAVYLCASSSGLAGAGNIQYFGAGTRLSVL.